The next 26 T cell receptor beta chains were all read from a single sample in a study of cytomegalovirus exposure and HLA in healthy donors. The PCR employed 60 Vbeta primers together with 13 Jbeta primers. TCRdb's copy holds only in-frame clones and misses some; the assay was immunoSEQ multiplex PCR. The repertoire has about 120,000 clones, about 80% of them found once; the top ten carry roughly 3.6%. Sample: PBMCs. Every receptor here comes from a man under 40 in good health and CMV-seronegative.

The V gene is TRBV9, the J gene TRBJ1-4, with 8 nucleotides matching TRBD1. The germline V gene has CDR1 SGDLS and CDR2 YYNGEE. The CDR3 has 15 residues. V was clipped by 0 bases and J by 4 bases; unmatched bases: 2. The CDR3 protein is CASSVGQGYNEKLFF. The CDR3 coding sequence is TGTGCCAGCAGCGTAGGACAGGGGTATAATGAAAAACTGTTTTTT.

The rearrangement links TRBV4-1 to TRBJ1-2, with D uncertain. This CDR3 is 13 amino acids long. CDR1 and CDR2 (germline): MGHRA, YSYEKL. V was cut by 1 base and J by 2 bases, with 5 bases left in between. CDR3 loop: CASSQGLNYGYTF. In DNA form, the CDR3 reads TGCGCCAGCAGCCAAGGACTAAACTATGGCTACACCTTC.

The chain carries TRBV28 and TRBJ1-5; TRBD1 matches at 7 bases. V lost 6 bases, J lost 0 bases, and 14 bases stayed unmatched. This CDR3 is built from 18 residues. CDR1 is MDHEN and CDR2 is SYDVKM in the germline V gene. In DNA, the CDR3 is TGTGCCAGCAGCCACTCGGACGACAGGGTGCTTAGCAATCAGCCCCAGCATTTT. It codes for CASSHSDDRVLSNQPQHF.

In its sample, this clone was seen once. This chain joins TRBV5-4 and TRBJ2-5; TRBD1 aligns across 7 bases. This CDR3 is built from 14 residues. V lost 4 bases and J lost 5; bases outside the gene matches: 8. Germline CDR1 reads SGHNT; CDR2 reads YYREEE (reference sequence). As DNA, the CDR3 is TGTGCCAGCAGCGTCAGGGGGAGTCAGGAGACCCAGTACTTC. This gives the protein CASSVRGSQETQYF.

J is TRBJ2-1 and V is TRBV7-6, with TRBD1 matching over 7 bases. Germline-derived CDR1 and CDR2 are SGHVS and FNYEAQ. The J segment lost 6 bases and the V segment lost 2 bases, leaving 4 bases of the junction unmatched. This CDR3 has 14 amino acids. CDR3 DNA sequence: TGTGCCAGCAGCTTACCGGGACAGCCCAATGAGCAGTTCTTC. Its protein is CASSLPGQPNEQFF.

CDR3 in amino acids: CASSEASGTTDTQYF. In DNA form, the CDR3 reads TGTGCCAGCAGTGAGGCTAGCGGGACCACAGATACGCAGTATTTT. The V gene is TRBV6-4, the J gene TRBJ2-3; 9 positions match TRBD2. The trim removed 3 bases at V and 2 bases at J, leaving 3 bases unmatched. The germline V gene has CDR1 MRHNA and CDR2 SNTAGT. This CDR3 comprises 15 residues.

The gene calls are TRBV6-1 and TRBJ1-1; the D is unclear. With 6 bases removed from V and 3 bases from J, the gap between germline ends came to 11 bases. CDR1 is MNHNS and CDR2 is SASEGT in the germline V gene. This CDR3 spans 13 amino acids. CDR3 sequence reads: CASSAEFYTEAFF. For the CDR3, the DNA is TGTGCCAGCAGCGCCGAGTTTTACACTGAAGCTTTCTTT.

The CDR3, as DNA: TGTGCCAGCAGGCAGGACAGGCTTACGAACACTGAAGCTTTCTTT. Residues: CASRQDRLTNTEAFF. V gene TRBV5-4 combines with J gene TRBJ1-1; TRBD1 aligns across 7 bases. This CDR3 is 15 amino acids long. Germline trimming cut 5 bases from V and 1 base from J; bases unmatched to any gene: 8. Germline-derived CDR1 and CDR2 are SGHNT and YYREEE (reference sequence).

This clone was seen only a few times. The chain has TRBV9 and TRBJ2-7, with D possibly matching TRBD2 (6 bases). Trimming pared 0 bases from V and 4 bases from J, leaving 14 bases between. The CDR3 is 15 residues long. CDR1 SGDLS and CDR2 YYNGEE come from the germline V gene. The CDR3 sequence is CASSVAGTPGYEQYF. CDR3 sequence (DNA): TGTGCCAGCAGCGTAGCAGGGACTCCCGGATACGAGCAGTACTTC.

This clone came up once. The chain couples TRBV29-1 to TRBJ1-2; TRBD1 might be the D (6 bases). The V gene's germline CDR1 is SQVTM and CDR2 ANQGSEA. This CDR3 is built from 11 residues. Trimming left V 8 bases short and J 4 bases short, with 11 bases between. CDR3 DNA: TGCAGCCTCCTGGACAGCTATGGCTACACCTTC. Its translation is CSLLDSYGYTF.

This chain joins TRBV27 and TRBJ1-6, with 9 bases identical to TRBD1. The CDR3 runs 15 residues. The V and J ends lost 2 bases and 7 bases, in that order; junction bases with no gene match: 3. CDR1 is MNHEY and CDR2 is SMNVEV in the germline V gene (reference sequence). The CDR3 protein is CASSLRDRDNSPLHF. The CDR3 region has the DNA TGTGCCAGCAGTTTACGGGACAGGGACAATTCACCCCTCCACTTT.

This rearrangement joins TRBV28 to TRBJ2-1, with TRBD2 matching 7 bases. There are 14 residues in the CDR3. J was trimmed by 5 bases and V by 3 bases; bases with no gene match: 4. Germline V gene data show CDR1 as MDHEN and CDR2 as SYDVKM. The CDR3 here is CASSFPSGNNEQFF. The CDR3, as DNA: TGTGCCAGCAGTTTTCCTAGCGGAAACAATGAGCAGTTCTTC. Looking up the rest from reference TRBV28 and TRBJ2-1 gives the full variable domain: DVKVTQSSRYLVKRTGEKVFLECVQDMDHENMFWYRQDPGLGLRLIYFSYDVKMKEKGDIPEGYSVSREKKERFSLILESASTNQTSMYLCASSFPSGNNEQFFGPGTRLTVL.

The genes are TRBV29-1 and TRBJ1-2; 10 bases match TRBD1. The CDR3 is 13 amino acids. Looked up from germline, CDR1 is SQVTM and CDR2 is ANQGSEA. With V trimmed by 7 bases and J by 8 bases, 10 bases remained unmatched. DNA for the CDR3: TGCAGCGGCTATCGGGACAGGGGCCTAGGCTACACCTTC. Residues: CSGYRDRGLGYTF.

This clone appeared once. For the CDR3, the DNA is TGCGCCAGCATCAGTCACGGAGGCTACGAGCAGTACTTC. It translates to CASISHGGYEQYF. V is TRBV10-1 and J is TRBJ2-7; tentatively, D is TRBD2 (5 bases). Germline CDR1 reads WNHNN; CDR2 reads SYGVQD (reference sequence). V lost 7 bases and J 3 bases, leaving 13 bases between the germline ends. The CDR3 consists of 13 residues.

This clone was seen only a few times. J is TRBJ2-7 and V is TRBV5-6; TRBD1 agrees at 10 bases. The CDR3 totals 15 residues. Germline V lookup: CDR1 SGHDT, CDR2 YYEEEE. J was trimmed by 5 bases and V by 5 bases; bases with no gene match: 10. This CDR3 reads CASSGDRGRINEQYF. The CDR3 DNA is TGTGCCAGCAGTGGTGACAGGGGGCGTATCAACGAGCAGTACTTC. The whole variable domain, filled in from reference TRBV5-6 and TRBJ2-7, reads DAGVTQSPTHLIKTRGQQVTLRCSPKSGHDTVSWYQQALGQGPQFIFQYYEEEERQRGNFPDRFSGHQFPNYSSELNVNALLLGDSALYLCASSGDRGRINEQYFGPGTRLTVT.

This clone appeared a few times. The chain couples TRBV9 to TRBJ1-1; 9 positions agree with TRBD1. The V gene's germline CDR1 is SGDLS and CDR2 YYNGEE. The CDR3 totals 14 residues. Losses at the gene ends were 3 bases for V and 5 bases for J; bases not matched to a gene: 5. The CDR3 nucleotides are TGTGCCAGCAGCGCCAGGGGGACAGGGACTGAAGCTTTCTTT. Amino acids: CASSARGTGTEAFF.

The rearrangement uses TRBV28 and TRBJ1-3; D not certain. The germline V and J ends were trimmed by 6 bases and 0 bases, with 9 bases remaining between them. The length of the CDR3 is 14 residues. Germline V gives CDR1 MDHEN, CDR2 SYDVKM. CDR3 protein: CASRIRLSGNTIYF. Here the CDR3 DNA reads TGTGCCAGCAGGATCAGACTCTCTGGAAACACCATATATTTT.

V is TRBV27 and J is TRBJ1-1, with D hard to call. Germline CDR1 is MNHEY and CDR2 is SMNVEV (reference sequence). The CDR3 spans 13 residues. Trimming removed 6 bases from V and 6 bases from J, with 14 bases in between. The CDR3 DNA is TGTGCCAGCAGCCGGAATGGGGAGTCTGAAGCTTTCTTT. This sequence encodes CASSRNGESEAFF.

The chain uses TRBV19 and TRBJ2-1; 8 positions match TRBD2. CDR3 length: 15 amino acids. Germline V lookup: CDR1 LNHDA, CDR2 SQIVND (reference sequence). The junction had 10 bases not matched to a gene; V was cut back by 3 bases and J by 9 bases. The CDR3 region is CASSITYGGAPEQFF. The CDR3 coding sequence is TGTGCCAGTAGTATCACTTACGGGGGGGCCCCTGAGCAGTTCTTC.

This chain uses TRBV5-6 with TRBJ2-5; 8 positions agree with TRBD2. The V gene end was trimmed by 1 base and the J gene end by 2 bases; junction bases not matched to a gene: 7. CDR3 length: 16 residues. In germline, CDR1 is SGHDT, CDR2 YYEEEE. The CDR3 loop reads CASSLSGGTPQETQYF. The CDR3 DNA follows: TGTGCCAGCAGCTTGTCGGGGGGGACTCCTCAAGAGACCCAGTACTTC.

The CDR3 spells CASSLRGDSANYGYTF. As DNA, the CDR3 is TGCGCCAGCAGCTTGAGGGGGGACAGCGCGAACTATGGCTACACCTTC. V is TRBV5-1 and J is TRBJ1-2, with 7 bases fitting TRBD1. The CDR3 spans 16 residues. Trimming at V came to 1 base and at J to 2 bases, leaving 8 bases not matched to a gene. CDR1 SGHRS and CDR2 YFSETQ come from the germline V gene.

This clone was seen only a few times. The chain uses TRBV14 and TRBJ2-7, with 7 positions matching TRBD1. The V gene's germline CDR1 is SGHDN and CDR2 FVKESK. With 5 bases clipped from V and 5 bases from J, the junction kept 9 bases outside the gene matches. This CDR3 contains 14 residues. The CDR3 spells CASSIALTGNEQYF. The CDR3 bases are TGTGCCAGCAGCATAGCCCTGACAGGGAACGAGCAGTACTTC.

V and J are TRBV9 and TRBJ1-1; D is unclear. Germline values: CDR1 SGDLS, CDR2 YYNGEE. The V gene lost 3 bases and the J gene lost 6 bases, with 15 bases spanning the gap. CDR3 size: 14 residues. CDR3 sequence: CASSAGLGGPEAFF. The DNA of the CDR3 is TGTGCCAGCAGCGCCGGCCTGGGAGGACCTGAAGCTTTCTTT.

The rearrangement joins TRBV5-6 to TRBJ2-7; the match to TRBD1 covers 10 bases. Germline lookup yields CDR1 SGHDT and CDR2 YYEEEE. CDR3 length: 16 residues. After removal of 4 bases from V and 1 base from J, the junction contained 8 bases not matched to a gene. CDR3 nucleotides: TGTGCCAGCAGCGGAAGGACAGGGGGACGGTCCTACGAGCAGTACTTC. It is translated as CASSGRTGGRSYEQYF.

CDR3 in DNA: TGCGCCACCCATCGGGGAGCTGAAACCGGGGAGCTGTTTTTT. Amino acid sequence: CATHRGAETGELFF. The rearrangement links TRBV5-1 to TRBJ2-2; TRBD2 might be the D (5 bases). Trimming stripped 9 bases from V and 5 bases from J, with 17 bases between. Germline values: CDR1 SGHRS, CDR2 YFSETQ. This CDR3 has 14 amino acids.

This clone was seen a few times. CDR3 nucleotides: TGTGCCAGCAGTCGGACAGGGGCGTCGGACTATGGCTACACCTTC. It yields the protein CASSRTGASDYGYTF. The chain joins TRBV9 to TRBJ1-2; 9 nucleotides agree with TRBD1. CDR1 and CDR2 (germline): SGDLS, YYNGEE. The V and J ends lost 5 bases and 3 bases, in that order; junction bases with no gene match: 8. The CDR3 covers 15 residues.